The 21 T cell receptor beta chains given below trace back to one sample, sequenced in a study of tissue T cells after allogeneic stem cell transplantation. Profiled with immunoSEQ multiplex PCR; TCRdb holds only in-frame clones, not every one. The sample carries some 48,000 clones, approximately 70% recorded once. Sequencing was performed on sorted cells pooled from one or two spleens. These receptors were taken from a pool of C57BL/6 mice in good health.

On this clone: Gene names are the mouse ones. Read coverage stops 1 residue before the CDR3 terminus; the germline J gene supplies the remainder. Different DNA sequences within this sample yield the same CDR3. The J gene is TRBJ2-2, the V gene TRBV3, with 8 bases lining up with TRBD1. This CDR3 comprises 15 residues. J lost 0 bases, V lost 5 bases, and 2 bases had no gene match. Germline CDR1 reads SNHLY; CDR2 reads FYNGKV (reference sequence). This CDR3 is CASSLTGANTGQLYF. The CDR3 DNA, read in part, is TGTGCCAGCAGCCTGACAGGGGCAAACACCGGGCAGCTCTAC.

Notes on this clone: Here the gene names and germline are mouse. The CDR3 extends 1 residue past the end of the read, so its final part is completed from the germline J gene. The chain carries TRBV1 and TRBJ1-4; 11 positions agree with TRBD1. V trimming: 4 bases; J trimming: 7 bases; junction bases outside the gene matches: 2. CDR1 and CDR2 from the germline V gene are NSQYPW and LRSPGD (reference sequence). CDR3 size: 14 residues. Incomplete CDR3 DNA: TGCACCTGCAGTGTGGACAGGGGGCCCGAAAGATTATTT. This sequence encodes CTCSVDRGPERLF. The whole CDR3 sequence reads CTCSVDRGPERLFF.

Details on this clone: These gene names are mouse names. The read halts 1 residue ahead of the CDR3 end, with the missing end drawn from the germline J gene. The chain links TRBV13-2 to TRBJ2-5; D gene unclear. Germline V gene sequence: CDR1 NNHNN, CDR2 SYGAGS (reference sequence). V was clipped by 2 bases and J by 0 bases, with 4 bases between them. This CDR3 has 13 amino acids. The covered CDR3 bases are TGTGCCAGCGGTGAGACAAACCAAGACACCCAGTAC. Protein product: CASGETNQDTQY. The whole CDR3 is CASGETNQDTQYF.

With regard to this clone: These gene names are mouse names. The CDR3 here is CASSDVGLDTQYF. The CDR3 DNA, read in part, is TGTGCCAGCAGTGATGTGGGACTGGACACCCAGTAC. The chain links TRBV13-1 to TRBJ2-5; 7 bases are a match to TRBD2. Read sequence stops 1 residue before the CDR3 end, and the germline J gene provides the missing end. This CDR3 is built from 13 residues. With V trimmed by 0 bases and J by 6 bases, 1 base remained unmatched. Germline V lookup: CDR1 NSHNY, CDR2 SYGAGN.

Comment on this clone: Any gene name here is a mouse gene name. Coverage ceases 1 residue before the CDR3 finishes, and the germline J gene fills in the end. The genes are TRBV2 and TRBJ2-4, with 8 bases aligning to TRBD2. CDR1 LGHNA and CDR2 YSYQKL come from the germline V gene. After removal of 4 bases from V and 1 base from J, the junction contained 4 bases not matched to a gene. CDR3 length equals 15 residues. This CDR3 is CASSLDWGGQNTLYF. CDR3 bases read: TGTGCCAGCAGCCTCGACTGGGGAGGTCAAAACACCTTGTAC.

Concerning this clone itself: Genes and germline come from the mouse. The read ends 1 residue shy of where the CDR3 ends; the end is completed using the germline J gene. The V and J genes are TRBV2 and TRBJ2-1; a weak D match, TRBD2 (6 bases). Trimming removed 1 base at V and 1 base at J, with 8 bases between. Per the germline V gene, CDR1 is LGHNA and CDR2 is YSYQKL. The CDR3 is 15 amino acids. The CDR3 DNA, read in part, is TGTGCCAGCAGCCAAGGACTGGTCAACTATGCTGAGCAGTTC. Its protein product is CASSQGLVNYAEQF. The complete CDR3 reads CASSQGLVNYAEQFF.

With respect to this clone: Genes and germline are mouse. The sequenced fragment ends 1 residue before the CDR3 boundary, so the rest is inferred from the germline J gene. This chain uses TRBV4 with TRBJ2-3; TRBD2 matches 12 bases. This CDR3 is 17 amino acids long. The J segment lost 0 bases and the V segment lost 4 bases, leaving 5 bases of the junction unmatched. The germline V gene encodes CDR1 LGHDT and CDR2 YNNKQL (reference sequence). The CDR3 bases that were read are TGTGCCAGCAGCTTATCGACTGGGGGGGCTAGTGCAGAAACGCTGTAT. As protein: CASSLSTGGASAETLY. The whole CDR3 protein is CASSLSTGGASAETLYF.

Worth noting for this clone: Each gene name is a mouse one. Sequencing ends 1 residue short of the CDR3 end; the germline J gene provides the rest. The gene calls are TRBV31 and TRBJ2-2; TRBD2 matches at 10 bases. CDR3 length: 14 amino acids. Germline CDR1 is GKSSPN and CDR2 is SITVG. The ends lost 5 bases at V and 2 bases at J; junction bases unmatched: 2. CDR3 bases read: TGTGCCTGGGGGACTGGGGTTAACACCGGGCAGCTCTAC. Protein sequence: CAWGTGVNTGQLY. The complete CDR3 reads CAWGTGVNTGQLYF.

A remark on this clone: Gene names are mouse gene names. With the read ending 1 residue before the CDR3 end, the germline J gene is used to fill in that end. V gene TRBV14 combines with J gene TRBJ2-3, with 7 bases fitting TRBD1. Germline CDR1 SGHDT, CDR2 FRDEAV. This CDR3 contains 15 residues. V shed 5 bases and J 0 bases; nucleotides not matched to a gene: 6. The CDR3 protein is CASRLGQPSAETLYF. The sequenced part of the CDR3 DNA is TGTGCCAGCAGGCTGGGACAGCCTAGTGCAGAAACGCTGTAT.

On this clone itself: Germline and genes: mouse. The read finishes 1 residue shy of the CDR3 end, and the germline J gene is used to complete it. This chain connects TRBV20 to TRBJ2-1, with TRBD1 as a possible D gene (6 bases). This CDR3 contains 13 residues. Germline assignment: CDR1 GFQATS and CDR2 STVNSAI. V shed 7 bases and J shed 0 bases, with 10 bases lying between them. The CDR3 spells CGVWDNNYAEQFF. The sequenced part of the CDR3 DNA is TGTGGTGTCTGGGACAATAACTATGCTGAGCAGTTC.

As concerns this clone: Gene names and germline match the mouse. The read comes to an end 1 residue before the CDR3 does, leaving the germline J gene to fill in the end. J is TRBJ2-5 and V is TRBV2, with D maybe TRBD2 (6 bases). V was pared by 1 base and J by 6 bases, with 11 bases between. The CDR3 runs 14 residues. Looked up from germline, CDR1 is LGHNA and CDR2 is YSYQKL. CDR3 amino acids: CASSQGLGPDTQYF. The DNA read from the CDR3 is TGTGCCAGCAGCCAAGGGCTGGGGCCCGACACCCAGTAC.

Points on this clone: Gene labels here are mouse ones. CDR3 in amino acids: CASSQEGWGRDTQYF. The CDR3 DNA, read in part, is TGTGCCAGCAGCCAAGAGGGCTGGGGGAGGGACACCCAGTAC. The gene calls are TRBV2 and TRBJ2-5, with 7 nucleotides matching TRBD2. The DNA ends 1 residue before the CDR3 does, and the rest of the CDR3 is filled in from the germline J gene. J was trimmed by 6 bases and V by 0 bases; bases with no gene match: 6. The germline CDR1 and CDR2 sequences are LGHNA and YSYQKL. CDR3 length: 15 amino acids.

In regard to this clone: Gene names denote mouse genes. The read is 1 residue too short to cover the CDR3 end, so that end is filled in from the germline J gene. The chain employs TRBV3 and TRBJ1-5, with TRBD1 identical over 9 bases. Losses at the gene ends were 8 bases for V and 4 bases for J; bases not matched to a gene: 3. CDR3 size: 13 residues. Germline CDR1 is SNHLY and CDR2 is FYNGKV (reference sequence). The covered CDR3 bases are TGTGCCAGCGGGGGACAGGGAAACCAGGCTCCGCTT. This encodes CASGGQGNQAPL. The whole CDR3 is CASGGQGNQAPLF.

For this clone: Here the gene names and germline are mouse. The read ends 1 residue shy of where the CDR3 ends; the end is completed using the germline J gene. V gene TRBV16 combines with J gene TRBJ2-3, with 11 bases fitting TRBD2. The V and J ends lost 1 base and 11 bases, in that order; junction bases with no gene match: 5. The germline V gene has CDR1 SGHSA and CDR2 FRNQAP. The CDR3 loop spans 14 amino acids. CDR3 bases read: TGTGCAAGCAGCTTAGTAAACTGGGGGGGCGGGCTGTAT. Translation: CASSLVNWGGGLY. The CDR3 in full is CASSLVNWGGGLYF.

Of note for this clone: The genes are named according to mouse. The read gets to within 1 residue of the CDR3 end, and the germline J gene fills in the rest. The V gene is TRBV13-3, the J gene TRBJ2-3, with 10 bases aligning to TRBD1. The CDR3 spans 14 residues. V gave up 7 bases and J gave up 3 bases; unmatched junction bases: 5. Germline lookup yields CDR1 NNHDY and CDR2 SYVADS. The CDR3 loop reads CASETGGGAETLYF. CDR3 DNA, as far as it was read: TGTGCCAGCGAGACAGGGGGCGGCGCAGAAACGCTGTAT.

Details on this clone: Gene names are the mouse ones. The read gets to within 1 residue of the CDR3 end, and the germline J gene fills in the rest. Other DNA sequences of this sample code for an identical CDR3. The rearrangement uses TRBV12-1 and TRBJ2-5; D possibly uses TRBD1 or TRBD2 (5 bases each). V gave up 0 bases and J gave up 1 base, with 7 bases separating them. CDR3 size: 14 residues. CDR1 and CDR2 from the germline V gene are SGHSN and HYEKVE. The DNA read from the CDR3 is TGTGCCAGCTCTCTCCCGGGGGACCAAGACACCCAGTAC. Translating gives CASSLPGDQDTQY. The full CDR3 sequence reads CASSLPGDQDTQYF.

Comments on this clone: Mouse gene names apply. The read halts 1 residue ahead of the CDR3 end, with the missing end drawn from the germline J gene. The J gene is TRBJ1-6, the V gene TRBV13-1; possible D gene TRBD1, 6 bases. TRBJ1-6 is designated an ORF whose function remains uncertain. The length of the CDR3 is 13 residues. Germline values: CDR1 NSHNY, CDR2 SYGAGN. The V end was cut by 4 bases, the J end by 10 bases, with 12 bases between. The chain's CDR3 is CASSSRGRSPLYF. Partial CDR3 DNA: TGTGCCAGCAGTAGCAGGGGCAGATCGCCCCTCTAC.

As for this clone: The genes and germline here are from mouse. The CDR3 extends 1 residue past the end of the read, so its final part is completed from the germline J gene. The chain has TRBV12-1 and TRBJ2-3, with D perhaps matching TRBD2 (6 bases). Deletions cut 2 bases from V and 3 bases from J, with 8 bases between. Germline V lookup: CDR1 SGHSN, CDR2 HYEKVE. There are 13 residues in the CDR3. The CDR3 bases that were read are TGTGCCAGCTCTCCGGGACTCGCAGAAACGCTGTAT. Protein sequence: CASSPGLAETLY. The CDR3, in full, reads CASSPGLAETLYF.

A remark on this clone: Mouse gene names apply. The observed sequence ends 1 residue before the CDR3 terminus, with the missing tail filled in from the germline J gene. The chain uses TRBV3 and TRBJ2-1; maybe TRBD1 (6 bases). Germline V gene sequence: CDR1 SNHLY, CDR2 FYNGKV (reference sequence). There are 13 residues in the CDR3. Trimming cost V 4 bases and J 6 bases, with 10 bases left between them. The CDR3 protein is CASSSRGGAEQFF. The DNA read from the CDR3 is TGTGCCAGCAGCTCCAGGGGTGGTGCTGAGCAGTTC.

As concerns this clone: Gene labels here are mouse ones. The CDR3 end lies 1 residue beyond the end of the read and is filled in from the germline J gene. The rearrangement joins TRBV20 to TRBJ2-4; 8 bases line up with TRBD2. The trim removed 3 bases at V and 2 bases at J, leaving 4 bases unmatched. This CDR3 spans 14 amino acids. Germline V gene data show CDR1 as GFQATS and CDR2 as STVNSAI. The CDR3: CGASLGGPQNTLYF. CDR3 DNA (partial): TGTGGTGCTAGCCTGGGGGGACCTCAAAACACCTTGTAC.

Details on this clone: Gene names and germline match the mouse. The read ends 1 residue shy of where the CDR3 ends; the end is completed using the germline J gene. The V gene is TRBV16, the J gene TRBJ2-4; 12 nucleotides agree with TRBD2. The V gene end was trimmed by 5 bases and the J gene end by 0 bases; junction bases not matched to a gene: 6. This CDR3 is 17 amino acids long. CDR1 and CDR2 from the germline V gene are SGHSA and FRNQAP. CDR3 in amino acids: CASSPWTGGVSQNTLYF. The part of the CDR3 DNA that was read is TGTGCAAGCAGCCCTTGGACTGGGGGGGTTAGTCAAAACACCTTGTAC. Full variable domain (rest looked up from reference TRBV16 and TRBJ2-4): NAGVIQTPRHKVTGKGQEATLWCEPISGHSAVFWYRQTIVQGLEFLTYFRNQAPIDDSGMPKERFSAQMPNQSHSTLKIQSTQPQDSAVYLCASSPWTGGVSQNTLYFGAGTRLSVL.